The 2 T cell receptor beta chains reported below all come from one sample, sequenced in a study of identical twins (dated by TCRdb to the mid-2010s). To prepare the library, 5' RACE was applied. Sequencing was performed on an Illumina HiSeq 2000. Through fastp at Q25 and MiXCR, TCRdb rebuilt clones from the public reads, retaining in-frame beta chains. CDR3 protein duplicates are merged, each entry listing the most common genes and DNA. The sample table holds a few hundred thousand distinct CDR3 sequences, of which about 12% were seen once. 7.2% of the sample comes from the top ten. These same records also appear under a second study, on yellow fever vaccine responses in identical twins.

Input material: CD8+ T cells sorted from blood. The source is a woman between 18 and 29 years old in good health.

V is TRBV6-2 or TRBV6-3 and J is TRBJ2-1; D perhaps matches TRBD2 (5 bases). The germline V gene has CDR1 MNHEY and CDR2 SVGEGT. The CDR3 length is 16 residues. V was cut by 2 bases and J by 5 bases, with 16 bases left in between. The CDR3: CASSYGPGRADNEQFF. In DNA, the CDR3 is TGTGCCAGCAGTTACGGTCCGGGTCGAGCGGACAATGAGCAGTTCTTC.

This clonotype was recorded many times. This chain joins TRBV7-9 and TRBJ2-1, with TRBD2 identical over 10 bases. With V trimmed by 5 bases and J by 4 bases, 5 bases remained unmatched. The germline V gene has CDR1 SEHNR and CDR2 FQNEAQ (reference sequence). The CDR3 contains 15 residues. DNA of the CDR3: TGTGCCAGCAGCGTCGGGACTAGCGCATACAATGAGCAGTTCTTC. It encodes CASSVGTSAYNEQFF. The full variable domain, its missing parts supplied by reference TRBV7-9 and TRBJ2-1, is DTGVSQNPRHKITKRGQNVTFRCDPISEHNRLYWYRQTLGQGPEFLTYFQNEAQLEKSRLLSDRFSAERPKGSFSTLEIQRTEQGDSAMYLCASSVGTSAYNEQFFGPGTRLTVL.